This passage covers 14 T cell receptor beta chains from one sample sequenced in a study of blood T cells in healthy people across ages. A J-beta primer mix and a sample-barcoded 5' primer were used in a second PCR of roughly 7 to 12 cycles. TCRdb independently ran MiXCR on the 5' RACE reads; one entry per CDR3 protein. The sample carries over a million distinct CDR3 sequences, roughly 24% recorded once. These data also formed part of another study, on T cells of mothers and their children.

Sequencing was performed on blood. The receptor source for this set is a girl aged 2 to 10 in good health.

This chain connects TRBV20-1 to TRBJ2-3, with TRBD2 matching 11 bases. The CDR3 length is 16 residues. Per germline, CDR1 DFQATT and CDR2 SNEGSKA (reference sequence). The ends lost 1 base at V and 3 bases at J; junction bases unmatched: 6. CDR3 in amino acids: CSARGTSGSGTDTQYF. The CDR3 coding sequence is TGCAGTGCTAGAGGCACTAGCGGGAGCGGGACAGATACGCAGTATTTT.

The rearrangement uses TRBV5-1 and TRBJ2-1; D may correspond to TRBD1 or TRBD2 (5 bases each). Germline values: CDR1 SGHRS, CDR2 YFSETQ. Trimming left V 5 bases short and J 1 base short, with 25 bases between. This CDR3 spans 19 amino acids. CDR3 DNA: TGCGCCAGCAGACAAACGAGGGACCGAGAAGTCAGTTCCTACAATGAGCAGTTCTTC. Translated: CASRQTRDREVSSYNEQFF.

Only a few counts were recorded for this clonotype. The rearrangement uses TRBV7-2 and TRBJ2-5; D is ambiguous. Trimming cost V 6 bases and J 5 bases, with 10 bases left between them. CDR3 length equals 12 residues. Germline assignment: CDR1 SGHTA and CDR2 FQGNSA. CDR3 sequence: CASRPPGETQYF. As DNA, the CDR3 is TGTGCCAGCAGGCCCCCTGGGGAGACCCAGTACTTC.

The chain couples TRBV12-5 to TRBJ2-5, with a tentative D call TRBD2 (6 bases). The J call could be wrong; TRBJ2-7 is a better fit for the DNA end. CDR3 length: 13 amino acids. CDR1 is LGHNT and CDR2 is FRNRAP in the germline V gene. DNA of the CDR3: TGTGCTAGTGATGGGTCGGGGGTATACGAGCAGTACTTC. It codes for CASDGSGVYEQYF.

This clonotype was observed a few times. The J gene is TRBJ2-7, the V gene TRBV27; the D is unclear. Germline assignment: CDR1 MNHEY and CDR2 SMNVEV (reference sequence). The ends were cut back, 0 bases at V and 5 bases at J, with 14 bases in the middle. The CDR3 totals 15 residues. CDR3 loop: CASSLSTGVEHEQYF. DNA for the CDR3: TGTGCCAGCAGTTTATCTACCGGAGTTGAGCACGAGCAGTACTTC.

CDR3 loop: CATSDYKDRAETQYF. CDR3 coding DNA: TGTGCCACCAGTGACTACAAGGACAGGGCAGAGACCCAGTACTTC. V gene TRBV24-1 combines with J gene TRBJ2-1; 8 nucleotides match TRBD1. The DNA matches TRBJ2-5 better at its end, which makes the J call doubtful. This CDR3 spans 15 amino acids. Germline V gene data show CDR1 as KGHDR and CDR2 as SFDVKD.

The table lists this clonotype with a few counts. The J gene is TRBJ1-2, the V gene TRBV12-3 or TRBV12-4, with 10 bases that match TRBD1. The CDR3 extends over 14 amino acids. The V segment lost 4 bases and the J segment 8 bases; nucleotides outside the gene matches: 7. The CDR3 region has the DNA TGTGCCAGCAGTTCCGGGACAGGGGCAGGAGGCTACACCTTC. It translates to CASSSGTGAGGYTF.

This chain joins TRBV6-2 or TRBV6-3 and TRBJ2-4; D might be TRBD2 (6 bases). The CDR3 totals 14 residues. V lost 1 base and J lost 9, with 13 bases in between. Germline CDR1 is MNHEY and CDR2 is SVGEGT. In nucleotides, the CDR3 is TGTGCCAGCAGTTACTTCGGGGGTCTAGGCATTCAGTACTTC. Amino acid sequence: CASSYFGGLGIQYF.

This clonotype was observed a few times. The rearrangement uses TRBV9 and TRBJ2-5; D gene uncertain. Germline V gene sequence: CDR1 SGDLS, CDR2 YYNGEE. V lost 0 bases and J lost 9, with 3 bases in between. The CDR3 loop spans 10 amino acids. CDR3: CASSVVPQYF. CDR3 DNA: TGTGCCAGCAGCGTAGTCCCCCAGTACTTC.

V usage is TRBV12-3 or TRBV12-4 and J usage is TRBJ1-1, with 7 bases lining up with TRBD1. The length of the CDR3 is 16 residues. The ends lost 6 bases at V and 0 bases at J; junction bases unmatched: 10. CDR3 in amino acids: CASRNRDSQMNTEAFF. As DNA, the CDR3 is TGTGCCAGCAGAAACCGGGACAGCCAGATGAACACTGAAGCTTTCTTT.

This clonotype was detected a few times. V is TRBV24-1 and J is TRBJ2-1, with D perhaps TRBD1 (5 bases). From germline, CDR1 is KGHDR and CDR2 SFDVKD. The V gene lost 11 bases and the J gene lost 4 bases, with 14 bases spanning the gap. This CDR3 region has 13 residues. The CDR3 loop is CAIYSDRYNEQFF. The CDR3 DNA follows: TGTGCCATATATTCCGACAGATACAATGAGCAGTTCTTC.

DNA for the CDR3: TGTGCCAGCAGTTACTCTCGCGTACCTAGCACAGATACGCAGTATTTT. Protein product: CASSYSRVPSTDTQYF. The chain is built from TRBV6-5 and TRBJ2-3; no clear D. CDR1 is MNHEY, CDR2 SVGAGI, per germline. V was shortened by 0 bases and J by 0 bases, with 10 bases between the two germline ends. This CDR3 is 16 amino acids long.

This clonotype has just a few counts. This chain links TRBV7-2 with TRBJ2-5; D remains unclear. Near its end, the DNA agrees better with TRBJ2-1, so the J call may be wrong. The CDR3 sequence is 11 residues long. Per the germline V gene, CDR1 is SGHTA and CDR2 is FQGNSA. The CDR3 DNA follows: TGTGCCAGCAGCGCCGGAAGCAAGCAGTTCTTC. Translated: CASSAGSKQFF.

This clonotype turned up a few times. The chain combines TRBV12-3 or TRBV12-4 with TRBJ1-2; no clear D gene. The CDR3 runs to 14 residues. V gave up 6 bases and J gave up 4 bases, with 15 bases separating them. CDR3 DNA sequence: TGTGCCAGCAGCTTGGGCAAGCTGCCCTATGGCTACACCTTC. Residues: CASSLGKLPYGYTF.